The entry that follows covers one T cell receptor beta chain sequence. Data came from immunoSEQ multiplex PCR; TCRdb stores just in-frame clones and leaves some out. This table has roughly 2 million clones, 85% to 95% appearing once. This sample is drawn from a study of shared clonotypes between healthy human individuals. Per germline, CDR1 SEHNR and CDR2 FQNEAQ (reference sequence). The CDR3 has 15 residues. Trimming took 3 bases from V and 5 from J; bases not matched to a gene: 8. The sequencing input was naive CD4+ T cells sorted from blood. As for subset: CD45RA+ positively selected. The sequence derives from a man aged 18 to 30 in good health. The chain joins TRBV7-9 to TRBJ1-2; TRBD1 agrees at 8 bases. The CDR3 region is CASSFDRGGPYGYTF. For the CDR3, the DNA is TGTGCCAGCAGCTTCGACAGGGGTGGACCGTATGGCTACACCTTC.